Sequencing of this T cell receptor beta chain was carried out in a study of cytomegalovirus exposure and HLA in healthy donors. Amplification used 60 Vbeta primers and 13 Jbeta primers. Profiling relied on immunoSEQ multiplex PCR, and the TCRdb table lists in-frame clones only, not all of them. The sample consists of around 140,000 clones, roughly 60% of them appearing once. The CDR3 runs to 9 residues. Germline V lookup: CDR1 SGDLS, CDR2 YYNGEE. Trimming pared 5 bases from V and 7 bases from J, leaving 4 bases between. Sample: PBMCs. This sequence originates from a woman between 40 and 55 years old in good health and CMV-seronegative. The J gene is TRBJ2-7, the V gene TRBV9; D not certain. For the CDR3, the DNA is TGTGCCAGCAGGGAGGAGCAGTACTTC. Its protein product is CASREEQYF.